This entry lists 28 T cell receptor beta chains sequenced from one sample in a study of blood T cell repertoires in COVID-19. TCRdb's table, derived via immunoSEQ multiplex PCR, lists solely in-frame clones and lacks some. The sample lists about 42,000 clones; nearly 90% were seen once. Sequenced: peripheral blood. All receptors come from a human donor in a cohort sampled during active COVID-19.

The chain recombines TRBV7-9 with TRBJ2-1; tentative D call: TRBD2 (6 bases). V lost 5 bases to trimming and J lost 2 bases, with 16 bases between them. The CDR3 totals 16 residues. CDR1 is SEHNR and CDR2 is FQNEAQ in the germline V gene (reference sequence). The CDR3 DNA is TGTGCCAGCAGCGCTCTTAGGAGGGAAGCCTACAATGAGCAGTTCTTC. This encodes CASSALRREAYNEQFF.

This chain joins TRBV10-3 and TRBJ2-7; 7 nucleotides line up with TRBD2. CDR3 size: 16 residues. Germline V gene sequence: CDR1 ENHRY, CDR2 SYGVKD. Trimming removed 0 bases from V and 4 bases from J; junction bases left unmatched: 9. CDR3 sequence reads: CAISESFGGNTYEQYF. The DNA for the CDR3 is TGTGCCATCAGTGAGTCATTCGGGGGGAACACTTACGAGCAGTACTTC.

CDR3 DNA sequence: TGTGCCAGTAGAGGGACAGGCCTTCGAGGGACCCAGTACTTC. Translated: CASRGTGLRGTQYF. The rearrangement uses TRBV19 and TRBJ2-5, with 8 positions matching TRBD1. V lost 6 bases to trimming and J lost 7 bases; unmatched junction nucleotides: 10. Germline V CDR1 and CDR2: LNHDA, SQIVND (reference sequence). The CDR3 loop spans 14 amino acids.

This clone was seen a few times. This sequence joins TRBV18 and TRBJ2-5, with D maybe TRBD2 (5 bases). V was cut by 4 bases and J by 5 bases, with 11 bases left in between. Germline CDR1 reads KGHSH; CDR2 reads LQKENI. The CDR3 has 13 residues. CDR3 DNA sequence: TGTGCCAGCTCACGAGAGGGTTGGGAGACCCAGTACTTC. This encodes CASSREGWETQYF. The complete variable domain, with remaining parts taken from reference TRBV18 and TRBJ2-5, reads NAGVMQNPRHLVRRRGQEARLRCSPMKGHSHVYWYRQLPEEGLKFMVYLQKENIIDESGMPKERFSAEFPKEGPSILRIQQVVRGDSAAYFCASSREGWETQYFGPGTRLLVL.

In its sample, this clone is medium-sized. CDR3 sequence (DNA): TGTGCCAGCAGCTGGCGGGGGCGGGACGAGCAGTACTTC. It codes for CASSWRGRDEQYF. The V and J genes are TRBV7-9 and TRBJ2-7; weak D call: TRBD2 (7 bases). Trimming pared 4 bases from V and 5 bases from J, leaving 12 bases between. CDR1 is SEHNR and CDR2 is FQNEAQ in the germline V gene (reference sequence). The CDR3 has 13 residues.

V usage is TRBV5-1 and J usage is TRBJ2-7; 8 positions agree with TRBD1. V gave up 5 bases and J gave up 5 bases; unmatched junction bases: 6. The germline gives CDR1 SGHRS, CDR2 YFSETQ. The CDR3 is made up of 13 amino acids. CDR3 coding DNA: TGCGCCAGCAGACCCGGGACAGGCGACGAGCAGTACTTC. The encoded protein is CASRPGTGDEQYF.

V gene TRBV5-5 combines with J gene TRBJ2-7; D may be TRBD1 (5 bases). Germline CDR1 is SGHKS and CDR2 is YYEKEE (reference sequence). V lost 1 base to trimming and J lost 4 bases, with 15 bases between them. CDR3 length equals 15 residues. The CDR3 reads CASSLWAGAGYEQYF. CDR3 DNA sequence: TGTGCCAGCAGCTTGTGGGCTGGGGCTGGGTACGAGCAGTACTTC.

This clone appeared once. This chain joins TRBV4-1 and TRBJ1-5; TRBD1 aligns across 7 bases. The CDR3 spans 15 residues. J lost 7 bases, V lost 1 base, and 7 bases had no gene match. CDR1 and CDR2 (germline): MGHRA, YSYEKL. CDR3 amino acids: CASSQVNRGGQPQHF. CDR3 DNA sequence: TGCGCCAGCAGCCAAGTGAACAGGGGTGGGCAGCCCCAGCATTTT.

The rearrangement joins TRBV19 to TRBJ1-1, with TRBD1 identical over 10 bases. The V segment lost 3 bases and the J segment 1 base; nucleotides outside the gene matches: 8. This CDR3 has 17 residues. The germline gives CDR1 LNHDA, CDR2 SQIVND (reference sequence). The DNA of the CDR3 is TGTGCCAGTAGTATCCGGGACAGGGGTTTTTCGAACACTGAAGCTTTCTTT. This sequence encodes CASSIRDRGFSNTEAFF.

The V gene is TRBV3-1 (or the pseudogene TRBV3-2), the J gene TRBJ2-2; no reliable D call. Germline values: CDR1 LGHDT, CDR2 YNNKEL (reference sequence). V was pared by 4 bases and J by 7 bases, with 10 bases between. The CDR3 sequence is 13 residues long. CDR3 in amino acids: CASSPQVFGELFF. Written as DNA, the CDR3 is TGTGCCAGCAGCCCCCAGGTTTTCGGGGAGCTGTTTTTT.

The CDR3 sequence: CASSLGGREIGELFF. The DNA for the CDR3 is TGCGCCAGCAGCTTGGGTGGTAGGGAGATCGGGGAGCTGTTTTTT. This chain uses TRBV5-1 with TRBJ2-2, with D perhaps matching TRBD2 (5 bases). Germline CDR1 and CDR2: SGHRS and YFSETQ. The length of the CDR3 is 15 residues. V gave up 0 bases and J gave up 7 bases, with 13 bases separating them.

The J gene is TRBJ2-7, the V gene TRBV19; D might be TRBD2 (7 bases). Germline CDR1 LNHDA, CDR2 SQIVND (reference sequence). The CDR3 totals 17 residues. Trimming removed 1 base at V and 0 bases at J, with 16 bases between. The CDR3 region is CASSIGETGGHSYEQYF. In DNA form, the CDR3 reads TGTGCCAGTAGTATAGGGGAAACGGGGGGCCACTCCTACGAGCAGTACTTC.

CDR3 region: CASSLDRGDIQYF. The CDR3 DNA reads TGTGCCAGCAGCTTAGACAGGGGGGACATTCAGTACTTC. The chain links TRBV11-2 to TRBJ2-4; D is possibly TRBD1 (7 bases). CDR1 and CDR2 from the germline V gene are SGHAT and FQNNGV. Trimming stripped 0 bases from V and 8 bases from J, with 8 bases between. The length of the CDR3 is 13 residues.

This rearrangement joins TRBV6-5 to TRBJ1-4; D unclear. The V end lost 2 bases, the J end lost 5 bases, and 15 bases lay between the germline ends. CDR1 MNHEY and CDR2 SVGAGI come from the germline V gene. The CDR3 is 16 amino acids. The CDR3 sequence is CASSYPTSAGNEKLFF. The CDR3 DNA reads as TGTGCCAGCAGTTACCCCACCTCTGCGGGGAATGAAAAACTGTTTTTT.

This rearrangement joins TRBV7-2 to TRBJ2-1; the D gene is possibly TRBD1 (6 bases). V was trimmed by 5 bases and J by 4 bases, leaving 18 bases between them. CDR1 is SGHTA, CDR2 FQGNSA, per germline. The CDR3 is 16 amino acids. The CDR3 is CASSPPRGIVYNEQFF. The CDR3 DNA is TGTGCCAGCAGCCCCCCGAGGGGGATCGTGTACAATGAGCAGTTCTTC.

V gene TRBV9 combines with J gene TRBJ1-2; D unclear. V lost 4 bases to trimming and J lost 4 bases, with 14 bases between them. Germline CDR1 is SGDLS and CDR2 is YYNGEE. The CDR3 loop spans 14 amino acids. The chain's CDR3 is CASSLEGSVYGYTF. The CDR3 coding sequence is TGTGCCAGCAGCCTGGAGGGTTCTGTCTATGGCTACACCTTC. Filled out from reference TRBV9 and TRBJ1-2, the complete variable domain reads DSGVTQTPKHLITATGQRVTLRCSPRSGDLSVYWYQQSLDQGLQFLIQYYNGEERAKGNILERFSAQQFPDLHSELNLSSLELGDSALYFCASSLEGSVYGYTFGSGTRLTVV.

This clone came up once. The V gene is TRBV12-5, the J gene TRBJ2-7, with TRBD2 as a possible D gene (6 bases). This CDR3 is built from 11 residues. Trimming took off 5 bases at V and 7 bases at J, with 9 bases between the two ends. The germline V gene encodes CDR1 LGHNT and CDR2 FRNRAP. Here the CDR3 DNA reads TGTGCTAGTGGTCCCCGGGGGGAGCAGTACTTC. The encoded protein is CASGPRGEQYF.

V gene TRBV19 combines with J gene TRBJ2-5; TRBD2 matches at 9 bases. The tail of the sequence fits TRBJ2-7 better, so the J call may be wrong. Germline V lookup: CDR1 LNHDA, CDR2 SQIVND (reference sequence). The CDR3 spans 15 residues. CDR3 sequence (DNA): TGTGCCAGTAGTTACCAGACTAGCGGAGGGTACGAGCAGTACTTC. Its translation: CASSYQTSGGYEQYF.

The rearrangement uses TRBV15 and TRBJ2-7; 8 bases are shared with TRBD1. The V gene's germline CDR1 is LNHNV and CDR2 YYDKDF (reference sequence). Trimming took 1 base from V and 6 from J; bases not matched to a gene: 11. The CDR3 is 16 residues long. CDR3 in amino acids: CATSRGLGQGKVEQYF. In DNA form, the CDR3 reads TGTGCCACCAGCAGAGGTCTTGGACAGGGAAAAGTCGAGCAGTACTTC.

V gene TRBV7-9 combines with J gene TRBJ1-5, with 7 bases that match TRBD1. The CDR3 spans 17 residues. After removal of 3 bases from V and 1 base from J, the junction contained 9 bases not matched to a gene. Germline CDR1 SEHNR, CDR2 FQNEAQ (reference sequence). CDR3 sequence (DNA): TGTGCCAGCAGCTTGGGACAGTCCCCTTTGAGCAATCAGCCCCAGCATTTT. It translates to CASSLGQSPLSNQPQHF. Filled out from reference TRBV7-9 and TRBJ1-5, the complete variable domain reads DTGVSQNPRHKITKRGQNVTFRCDPISEHNRLYWYRQTLGQGPEFLTYFQNEAQLEKSRLLSDRFSAERPKGSFSTLEIQRTEQGDSAMYLCASSLGQSPLSNQPQHFGDGTRLSIL.

The chain employs TRBV5-1 and TRBJ1-2; the match to TRBD1 covers 10 bases. Germline CDR1 reads SGHRS; CDR2 reads YFSETQ. The V segment lost 2 bases and the J segment 8 bases; nucleotides outside the gene matches: 3. The CDR3 runs to 13 residues. The CDR3 spells CASSFGQGEGYTF. CDR3 sequence (DNA): TGCGCCAGCAGCTTCGGACAGGGGGAGGGCTACACCTTC. Filled out from reference TRBV5-1 and TRBJ1-2, the complete variable domain reads KAGVTQTPRYLIKTRGQQVTLSCSPISGHRSVSWYQQTPGQGLQFLFEYFSETQRNKGNFPGRFSGRQFSNSRSEMNVSTLELGDSALYLCASSFGQGEGYTFGSGTRLTVV.

The chain links TRBV7-9 to TRBJ1-2; maybe TRBD1 (5 bases). Germline V CDR1 and CDR2: SEHNR, FQNEAQ (reference sequence). V was cut by 1 base and J by 2 bases, with 8 bases left in between. This CDR3 comprises 14 residues. The CDR3 nucleotides read TGTGCCAGCAGCTTAGTGTCAGGGAACTATGGCTACACCTTC. Protein: CASSLVSGNYGYTF.

The chain recombines TRBV9 with TRBJ2-1; 10 nucleotides align to TRBD2. CDR3 length equals 15 residues. Germline loops: CDR1 SGDLS, CDR2 YYNGEE. Trimming cost V 0 bases and J 9 bases; bases outside gene matches: 6. CDR3 DNA: TGTGCCAGCAGCGTAGTGACTAGCGGGTTCGGTGAGCAGTTCTTC. This translates into CASSVVTSGFGEQFF. The full variable domain, its missing parts supplied by reference TRBV9 and TRBJ2-1, is DSGVTQTPKHLITATGQRVTLRCSPRSGDLSVYWYQQSLDQGLQFLIQYYNGEERAKGNILERFSAQQFPDLHSELNLSSLELGDSALYFCASSVVTSGFGEQFFGPGTRLTVL.

The chain has TRBV9 and TRBJ2-1; 11 nucleotides match TRBD2. Germline V CDR1 and CDR2: SGDLS, YYNGEE. After removal of 3 bases from V and 9 bases from J, the junction contained 14 bases not matched to a gene. The CDR3 consists of 17 residues. CDR3 nucleotide sequence: TGTGCCAGCAGCGAGGCTCACACTAGCGGGAGAGGGGGTGAGCAGTTCTTC. This sequence encodes CASSEAHTSGRGGEQFF.

The rearrangement joins TRBV6-6 to TRBJ1-2; D gene ambiguous. This CDR3 contains 14 residues. The V gene lost 6 bases and the J gene lost 4 bases, with 15 bases spanning the gap. Germline V CDR1 and CDR2: MNHNY, SVGAGI (reference sequence). Here the CDR3 DNA reads TGTGCCAGCAGCCCCGCCGAACGGGGCTATGGCTACACCTTC. Residues: CASSPAERGYGYTF.

The chain has TRBV5-1 and TRBJ2-1, with D possibly matching TRBD2 (5 bases). There are 13 residues in the CDR3. Trimming removed 4 bases at V and 8 bases at J, with 13 bases between. The germline V gene encodes CDR1 SGHRS and CDR2 YFSETQ. For the CDR3, the DNA is TGCGCCAGCAGCGGAGGACCGCACGATGAGCAGTTCTTC. Its translation: CASSGGPHDEQFF.

The chain couples TRBV3-1 (or the pseudogene TRBV3-2) to TRBJ1-1; D possibly corresponds to TRBD1 (6 bases). V was shortened by 7 bases and J by 5 bases, with 14 bases between the two germline ends. This CDR3 has 13 residues. The V gene's germline CDR1 is LGHDT and CDR2 YNNKEL (reference sequence). This chain's CDR3 is CASTRGANTEAFF. As DNA, the CDR3 is TGTGCCAGCACTCGGGGGGCGAATACTGAAGCTTTCTTT.

The J gene is TRBJ1-2, the V gene TRBV6-5; D unclear. The CDR3 length is 12 residues. Germline-derived CDR1 and CDR2 are MNHEY and SVGAGI. Trimming stripped 5 bases from V and 7 bases from J, with 11 bases between. The CDR3 region has the DNA TGTGCCAGCAGTCCCCAAGCTGGTGGCTACACCTTC. Its translation is CASSPQAGGYTF.